The present TCR beta chain was sequenced within a study of T-cell reconstitution after alpha-beta-depleted transplantation in children. Unique molecular identifiers featured in how the TCRbeta library was prepared. Using its own MiXCR run on the PCR reads, TCRdb lists one record per CDR3 protein. The data show around 530,000 distinct CDR3 sequences, around a third seen once. The starting material was PBMCs from the stem cell graft donor, obtained from the stem cell graft. The sequence came from a human donor who donated a stem cell graft to a child with aplastic anemia.

This CDR3 is CASSLWARDKNIQYF. The CDR3 region has the DNA TGTGCCAGCAGCTTATGGGCCAGGGACAAAAACATTCAGTACTTC. This sequence joins TRBV7-2 and TRBJ2-4; D is possibly TRBD1 (5 bases). V was shortened by 2 bases and J by 3 bases, with 11 bases between the two germline ends. This CDR3 contains 15 residues. CDR1 SGHTA and CDR2 FQGNSA come from the germline V gene.